Sequencing of this T cell receptor beta chain was carried out in a study of control samples from healthy donors and cancer patients. Germline lookup yields CDR1 SGHVS and CDR2 FQNEAQ. The CDR3 length is 15 residues. V trimming: 8 bases; J trimming: 2 bases; junction bases outside the gene matches: 7. TCRdb keeps only in-frame clones here, not all; method: immunoSEQ multiplex PCR. The data contain some 120,000 clones, around 90% of them seen just once; the ten biggest clones take up 2.3%. This TCR was sampled from a woman aged 70-85 years in good health. Sequencing input: blood. This rearrangement joins TRBV7-8 to TRBJ2-5; 11 nucleotides align to TRBD2. In nucleotides, the CDR3 is TGTGCCAGCCATACACTAGCGGGGGAGCAAGAGACCCAGTACTTC. Translating gives CASHTLAGEQETQYF.